Shown below are 9 T cell receptor beta chains from a single sample sequenced in a study of shared clonotypes between healthy human individuals. Selected positively for CCR7 and CD45RO-negative, naive CD8 cells excluded terminally differentiated effector memory CD45RA+ cells. The table came from immunoSEQ multiplex PCR; TCRdb's copy has only in-frame clones and leaves some out. The data show fewer than 700,000 clones, roughly 96% seen once. The sequenced sample was naive CD8+ T cells sorted from blood. Receptors originate from a woman aged 30 to 39 in good health.

V and J are TRBV25-1 and TRBJ2-7; perhaps TRBD2 as D (6 bases). CDR1 and CDR2 from the germline V gene are MGHDK and SYGVNS. Trimming pared 2 bases from V and 4 bases from J, leaving 15 bases between. The CDR3 consists of 15 residues. The CDR3 coding sequence is TGTGCCAGCAGTGAACTGGGGGGAGTGGTGTACGAGCAGTACTTC. Residues: CASSELGGVVYEQYF.

V and J are TRBV9 and TRBJ1-3, with D hard to call. CDR1 is SGDLS, CDR2 YYNGEE, per germline. Trimming removed 1 base at V and 4 bases at J, with 3 bases between. The CDR3 runs 12 residues. CDR3 in DNA: TGTGCCAGCAGCGTACTCGGAAACACCATATATTTT. This gives the protein CASSVLGNTIYF. The variable domain in full, completed from reference TRBV9 and TRBJ1-3, reads DSGVTQTPKHLITATGQRVTLRCSPRSGDLSVYWYQQSLDQGLQFLIQYYNGEERAKGNILERFSAQQFPDLHSELNLSSLELGDSALYFCASSVLGNTIYFGEGSWLTVV.

This chain uses TRBV27 with TRBJ2-1, with a tentative D call TRBD1 (5 bases). Germline CDR1 is MNHEY and CDR2 is SMNVEV (reference sequence). Trimming left V 6 bases short and J 3 bases short, with 15 bases between. CDR3 length: 15 residues. The CDR3 here is CASSPLGRYYNEQFF. The CDR3 DNA is TGTGCCAGCAGCCCCCTGGGGCGCTACTACAATGAGCAGTTCTTC.

On this clone: Additional DNA sequences in this sample encode the identical CDR3. The J gene is TRBJ2-3, the V gene TRBV7-9; D remains unclear. Germline V gene sequence: CDR1 SEHNR, CDR2 FQNEAQ (reference sequence). V dropped 0 bases and J dropped 2 bases, with 9 bases sitting between them. The CDR3 is made up of 15 amino acids. The DNA of the CDR3 is TGTGCCAGCAGCTTAGCGGGCGGTAACACAGATACGCAGTATTTT. Amino acids: CASSLAGGNTDTQYF.

The chain carries TRBV6-6 and TRBJ2-1; the match to TRBD2 covers 7 bases. CDR1 and CDR2 from the germline V gene are MNHNY and SVGAGI (reference sequence). Germline trimming cut 6 bases from V and 5 bases from J; bases unmatched to any gene: 13. The CDR3 totals 16 residues. CDR3 nucleotides: TGTGCCAGCAGGGGCCGTAAAGCTAGCGGTAACAATGAGCAGTTCTTC. This translates into CASRGRKASGNNEQFF.

This rearrangement joins TRBV14 to TRBJ1-2; D not resolved. V was cut by 3 bases and J by 3 bases, with 8 bases left in between. The CDR3 extends over 13 amino acids. CDR1 is SGHDN, CDR2 FVKESK, per germline. CDR3 DNA: TGTGCCAGCAGCCAGGGCAGAGACTATGGCTACACCTTC. Protein: CASSQGRDYGYTF. The whole variable domain, remainder taken from reference TRBV14 and TRBJ1-2, is EAGVTQFPSHSVIEKGQTVTLRCDPISGHDNLYWYRRVMGKEIKFLLHFVKESKQDESGMPNNRFLAERTGGTYSTLKVQPAELEDSGVYFCASSQGRDYGYTFGSGTRLTVV.

The rearrangement uses TRBV7-8 and TRBJ1-5; D remains ambiguous. The V gene's germline CDR1 is SGHVS and CDR2 FQNEAQ. The CDR3 length is 15 residues. Trimming cost V 1 base and J 3 bases, with 10 bases left between them. Here the CDR3 DNA reads TGTGCCAGCAGCTTAGAGCGGGCTTCCAATCAGCCCCAGCATTTT. As protein: CASSLERASNQPQHF.

V is TRBV28 and J is TRBJ2-5, with 14 bases that match TRBD2. This CDR3 comprises 17 residues. With V trimmed by 4 bases and J by 3 bases, 7 bases remained unmatched. Germline V lookup: CDR1 MDHEN, CDR2 SYDVKM. Written as DNA, the CDR3 is TGTGCCAGCAGTTCCCCGACGGGACTAGCGGGGGAAGAGACCCAGTACTTC. Protein product: CASSSPTGLAGEETQYF.

The chain joins TRBV11-2 to TRBJ1-6; possibly TRBD1 for D (6 bases). Deletions cut 5 bases from V and 8 bases from J, with 16 bases between. CDR3 size: 15 residues. Germline values: CDR1 SGHAT, CDR2 FQNNGV. CDR3 sequence (DNA): TGTGCCAGCAGCCCCGTGGGGGGCGTTGATTCACCCCTCCACTTT. Its protein product is CASSPVGGVDSPLHF.